A selection of T cell receptor beta chains follows, all from one sample in a study of CD8+ T cells in alopecia areata. TCRdb's table, derived via immunoSEQ multiplex PCR, lists solely in-frame clones and lacks some. The sample carries about 210,000 clones, around 66% recorded once. The sample in question was CD4+ T cells sorted from blood, obtained between weeks 43 and 45, from a patient treated with tofacitinib. These receptors were taken from a human donor with alopecia areata. The conserved cysteine and the conserved F or W are not part of the CDR3 here. D genes are given only for firm matches. The size of a clone is reported for some rows only, either as once, few or many, or as a class for expanded clones.

CDR3	D	size	J	V
SASDGYGYT	.	.	TRBJ1-2	TRBV20-1
AWKSRGDQPQH	TRBD1	.	TRBJ1-5	TRBV30
ASSQDLSQREAF	.	.	TRBJ1-1	TRBV4-3
SVERDWGQPQH	.	.	TRBJ1-5	TRBV29-1
ASSLSGQHNSPLH	TRBD1	once	TRBJ1-6	TRBV5-1
SVDHRVTVNTEAF	.	.	TRBJ1-1	TRBV29-1
AWRATGNAGELF	.	.	TRBJ2-2	TRBV30
SVGQNYGYT	TRBD1	few	TRBJ1-2	TRBV29-1
ASSQLTGPTNYGYT	.	.	TRBJ1-2	TRBV4-3
ASGLGQGTNEQF	TRBD1	.	TRBJ2-1	TRBV12-5
ASSLGRPGVEAF	.	.	TRBJ1-1	TRBV7-2
ASSTDPSNYGYT	.	few	TRBJ1-2	TRBV5-1
ASSVGGSAGTYEQY	.	.	TRBJ2-7	TRBV9
ATTRKKETQY	.	.	TRBJ2-5	TRBV18
SGKGGAGPDTQY	.	few	TRBJ2-3	TRBV29-1
ASSDGTSGGAQDTQY	TRBD2	.	TRBJ2-3	TRBV11-2
AWLHGTVNTEAF	.	.	TRBJ1-1	TRBV30
SVGPARAYGYT	.	.	TRBJ1-2	TRBV29-1
SVDSAQETQY	.	.	TRBJ2-5	TRBV29-1
ASSPLEGAYSTGELF	.	.	TRBJ2-2	TRBV21-1
ASSLRRGGTDTQY	.	.	TRBJ2-3	TRBV7-8
ASSLPGNNQPQH	.	few	TRBJ1-5	TRBV2
ASSAATRGVSYNEQF	.	once	TRBJ2-1	TRBV5-6
ASSEDRSSGANVLT	.	.	TRBJ2-6	TRBV5-1
ASSESSDTSYT	.	.	TRBJ1-2	TRBV10-2
ASTRDSSYEQY	.	.	TRBJ2-7	TRBV2
ASSLVTGSNTEAF	.	.	TRBJ1-1	TRBV7-2
ASSPGQGPGNTIY	TRBD1	.	TRBJ1-3	TRBV11-3
AIRTGTSGGHDTQY	TRBD2	.	TRBJ2-3	TRBV10-3
AWKPRGPHTDTQY	.	.	TRBJ2-3	TRBV30
AWAKGHNTGELF	.	.	TRBJ2-2	TRBV30
ASSYSTAQMGGYT	.	.	TRBJ1-2	TRBV6-6
ARRSPVEPARY	.	.	TRBJ2-3	TRBV2
ASSLGSQDFDYEQY	.	.	TRBJ2-7	TRBV5-5
ASSTPGRLLNYGYT	.	many	TRBJ1-2	TRBV28
ASSPRGQGSGYT	.	.	TRBJ1-2	TRBV6-6
ASSLGSRGTTNEKLF	.	once	TRBJ1-4	TRBV7-6
ASSVGDRELRNEQF	TRBD1	few	TRBJ2-1	TRBV9
ASSEGPKNIQY	.	.	TRBJ2-4	TRBV5-1
ASSSGDYNSPLH	.	.	TRBJ1-6	TRBV7-9
ASSQDRGYRDGYT	.	.	TRBJ1-2	TRBV4-3
SVRDGYNSPLH	.	.	TRBJ1-6	TRBV29-1
ASSQGTGVAYEQY	TRBD1	.	TRBJ2-7	TRBV14
ASRLSPSGGADTQY	TRBD2	.	TRBJ2-3	TRBV5-1
AWSVAGNYGYT	.	.	TRBJ1-2	TRBV30
ASSDHPPQTGADAGSTEAF	TRBD1	few	TRBJ1-1	TRBV13
AWSVGQGSLH	TRBD1	.	TRBJ1-6	TRBV30
SVTTTGGNYGYT	.	few	TRBJ1-2	TRBV29-1
ASSQGLGVYEQF	.	.	TRBJ2-1	TRBV4-3
ASATGANTGELF	.	.	TRBJ2-2	TRBV2
AWSGDREREQY	TRBD1	.	TRBJ2-7	TRBV30